This TCR beta chain was found in a study of control samples from healthy donors and cancer patients. The table came from immunoSEQ multiplex PCR; TCRdb's copy has only in-frame clones and leaves some out. The table shows some 71,000 clones, with 70% to 90% occurring only once. The CDR3 extends over 14 amino acids. V gave up 1 base and J gave up 4 bases, with 7 bases separating them. CDR1 and CDR2 from the germline V gene are LGHDT and YNNKEL (reference sequence). The clonotype originates from a woman aged 50 to 60 with head and neck cancer. The rearrangement uses TRBV3-1 (or the pseudogene TRBV3-2) and TRBJ1-4; D ambiguous. Sequenced sample: PBMCs. CDR3 loop: CASSQAGINEKLFF. CDR3 DNA: TGTGCCAGCAGCCAAGCGGGGATTAATGAAAAACTGTTTTTT.